This T cell receptor (beta chain) was retrieved from a study of cytomegalovirus exposure and HLA in healthy donors. Donors came from a validation cohort of fewer than 150 subjects, distinct from the first 666-subject cohort. A note on this clone: The antigen remains undetermined.

V dropped 8 bases and J dropped 3 bases, with 14 bases sitting between them. The CDR3 contains 13 residues. CDR1 and CDR2 from the germline V gene are MDHEN and SYDVKM. Study findings and constraints: Subsequent analysis revealed that first-cohort TCR clusters tended to co-occur in the approximately 120 validation repertoires. It was reported that the classifier diagnosed cytomegalovirus status with high specificity and sensitivity in both the original and validation cohorts.

Sequenced by immunoSEQ multiplex PCR; TCRdb stores in-frame clones only, minus some. The table lists about 55,000 clones, roughly 90% of them singletons. The gene calls are TRBV28 and TRBJ2-7; D is ambiguous. The TCR originated in a man between 18 and 35 years old in good health and CMV-seronegative. Source material: PBMCs. The CDR3: CASAWNYFYEQYF. The CDR3 DNA sequence: TGTGCCAGCGCATGGAACTATTTCTACGAGCAGTACTTC.